The 8 T cell receptor beta chains listed next were all sequenced from one sample in a study of T cell responses to AZD1222 COVID-19 vaccine (dated by TCRdb to the early 2020s). Interpreted using the paper, the time point label stands for: about 28 days (+/-7) after the second vaccine dose. The sample's treatment or condition label is to be understood as: meningococcal conjugate vaccine given as trial control. Library preparation was by the immunoSEQ multiplex PCR assay. Sourced from immuneACCESS, this table was stored by TCRdb with only in-frame sequences that have V and J called. A share of the clones is absent; for the studies checked, an unresolved V gene accounts for under half, and the remainder has no known explanation. This sample lists tens of thousands of clones; about 91% were detected once. The ten largest make up roughly 10% of the sample. The sequenced sample was peripheral blood, obtained 28 days after the second dose of the MenACWY control vaccine. The source is an adult who received the MenACWY meningococcal vaccine as a control.

The chain's CDR3 is CASSIDGTGSGELFF. Written as DNA, the CDR3 is TGTGCCAGTAGTATAGATGGGACAGGGTCCGGGGAGCTGTTTTTT. The V call is TRBV19, the J call TRBJ2-2, with TRBD1 matching 9 bases. V trimming: 0 bases; J trimming: 6 bases; junction bases outside the gene matches: 2. Per the germline V gene, CDR1 is LNHDA and CDR2 is SQIVND (reference sequence). There are 15 residues in the CDR3.

This chain uses TRBV30 with TRBJ1-5; the D gene is possibly TRBD1 (6 bases). Trimming shortened V by 0 bases and J by 2 bases, and 14 bases separated the two germline ends. The CDR3 has 16 amino acids. The germline CDR1 and CDR2 sequences are GTSNPN and SVGIG (reference sequence). CDR3 amino acids: CAWSVKSAGGNQPQHF. The CDR3 nucleotides are TGTGCCTGGAGTGTAAAATCGGCAGGGGGCAATCAGCCCCAGCATTTT.

V usage is TRBV5-1 and J usage is TRBJ2-5, with TRBD1 matching 9 bases. Germline CDR1 and CDR2: SGHRS and YFSETQ. The V segment lost 1 base and the J segment 5 bases; nucleotides outside the gene matches: 6. The CDR3 consists of 15 residues. The CDR3 loop reads CASSLTGGSRETQYF. CDR3 coding DNA: TGCGCCAGCAGCTTGACAGGGGGCTCCCGGGAGACCCAGTACTTC.

The genes are TRBV28 and TRBJ2-6; D uncertain. Trimming removed 7 bases at V and 0 bases at J, with 7 bases between. Germline-derived CDR1 and CDR2 are MDHEN and SYDVKM. This CDR3 has 14 residues. This chain's CDR3 is CASTLSSGANVLTF. The CDR3 DNA reads TGTGCCAGCACCTTATCCTCTGGGGCCAACGTCCTGACTTTC.

This chain links TRBV28 with TRBJ2-5; either TRBD1 or TRBD2 may fit D (5 bases each). Trimming left V 6 bases short and J 5 bases short, with 16 bases between. The CDR3 runs 14 residues. Per the germline V gene, CDR1 is MDHEN and CDR2 is SYDVKM. The CDR3, as DNA: TGTGCCAGCAGCCGAGCGGACACCTGGGAGACCCAGTACTTC. Translation gives CASSRADTWETQYF.

This clone has only one observation. CDR3 in amino acids: CASSRPASRNEQFF. In nucleotides, the CDR3 is TGTGCCAGCAGCCGCCCAGCGAGTCGGAATGAGCAGTTCTTC. The genes are TRBV11-1 and TRBJ2-1; D unclear. V was shortened by 5 bases and J by 7 bases, with 15 bases between the two germline ends. This CDR3 comprises 14 residues. Germline values: CDR1 SGHAT, CDR2 FQDESV (reference sequence).

The chain joins TRBV14 to TRBJ1-1; TRBD1 matches 7 bases. Germline trimming cut 3 bases from V and 6 bases from J; bases unmatched to any gene: 4. Germline CDR1 reads SGHDN; CDR2 reads FVKESK. This CDR3 spans 13 amino acids. The CDR3: CASSQDQGAEAFF. The CDR3 DNA is TGTGCCAGCAGCCAGGATCAGGGGGCTGAAGCTTTCTTT.

The V and J genes are TRBV27 and TRBJ2-7; no clear D gene. The germline gives CDR1 MNHEY, CDR2 SMNVEV (reference sequence). The CDR3 sequence is 15 residues long. Trimming cost V 5 bases and J 2 bases, with 16 bases left between them. CDR3 DNA sequence: TGTGCCAGCAGTACGGAAGGGCCTGGCCCCTACGAGCAGTACTTC. Its translation is CASSTEGPGPYEQYF.